These T cell receptor beta chains were read from a single sample in a study of CD8 T cells in Susac syndrome. TCRdb passed the immunoSEQ multiplex PCR reads through MiXCR, listing each CDR3 protein once. The sample contains 120,000 or so distinct CDR3 sequences, 90% to 95% of which appear only once. The sample consisted of CD4+ T cells from PBMCs. These receptors all stem from a human donor with multiple sclerosis. The CDR3 runs from the conserved cysteine through the conserved F or W. Fields, in order: clone size, J gene, D gene, V gene, CDR3 protein, CDR3 DNA. A D gene is named only where the DNA matches it firmly. Where a row states a size, it is once, few, many or the class of an expanded clone; other rows omit it.

abundance: .
j_gene: TRBJ1-2
d_gene: TRBD1
v_gene: TRBV19
CDR3aa: CASFTSRTGLSYGYTF
CDR3nt: TGTGCCAGCTTTACGTCTCGGACAGGACTGAGCTATGGCTACACCTTC

abundance: .
j_gene: TRBJ1-6
d_gene: .
v_gene: TRBV9
CDR3aa: CASSVGRLRERSPLHF
CDR3nt: TGTGCCAGCAGCGTAGGTCGATTGAGGGAGAGGTCACCCCTCCACTTT

abundance: .
j_gene: TRBJ2-7
d_gene: TRBD2
v_gene: TRBV5-1
CDR3aa: CASSGGTSGGHEQYF
CDR3nt: TGCGCCAGCAGCGGCGGGACTAGCGGGGGCCACGAGCAGTACTTC

abundance: .
j_gene: TRBJ2-6
d_gene: .
v_gene: TRBV5-1
CDR3aa: CASSLGGTPGANVLTF
CDR3nt: TGCGCCAGCAGCTTGGGCGGGACACCTGGGGCCAACGTCCTGACTTTC

abundance: .
j_gene: TRBJ1-1
d_gene: TRBD1
v_gene: TRBV7-2
CDR3aa: CASSAQGVTEAFF
CDR3nt: TGTGCCAGCAGCGCACAGGGGGTCACTGAAGCTTTCTTT

abundance: .
j_gene: TRBJ2-7
d_gene: .
v_gene: TRBV18
CDR3aa: CASSPRTEGEQYF
CDR3nt: TGTGCCAGCTCACCACGCACGGAGGGCGAGCAGTACTTC

abundance: .
j_gene: TRBJ2-1
d_gene: .
v_gene: TRBV20-1
CDR3aa: CSAIGGRSSYNEQFF
CDR3nt: TGCAGTGCTATTGGGGGGAGGAGCTCCTACAATGAGCAGTTCTTC

abundance: .
j_gene: TRBJ1-5
d_gene: .
v_gene: TRBV5-4
CDR3aa: CASSQDSLLGSNQPQHF
CDR3nt: TGTGCCAGCAGCCAGGACAGTCTTCTAGGGAGCAATCAGCCCCAGCATTTT

abundance: .
j_gene: TRBJ2-3
d_gene: TRBD2
v_gene: TRBV9
CDR3aa: CASSVHPGTSGSPEQYF
CDR3nt: TGTGCCAGCAGCGTCCACCCCGGGACTAGCGGATCCCCGGAACAGTATTTT

abundance: few
j_gene: TRBJ1-2
d_gene: .
v_gene: TRBV3-1
CDR3aa: CASSQMGAAGYTF
CDR3nt: TGTGCCAGCAGCCAAATGGGGGCGGCTGGCTACACCTTC

abundance: .
j_gene: TRBJ2-1
d_gene: TRBD2
v_gene: TRBV6-5
CDR3aa: CASNRGASGRYEQFF
CDR3nt: TGTGCCAGCAACCGCGGGGCTAGCGGGAGGTATGAGCAGTTCTTC

abundance: few
j_gene: TRBJ1-2
d_gene: TRBD1
v_gene: TRBV7-2
CDR3aa: CASSPGQGLGGYTF
CDR3nt: TGTGCCAGCAGCCCCGGACAGGGATTGGGTGGCTACACCTTC

abundance: once
j_gene: TRBJ2-1
d_gene: .
v_gene: TRBV3-1
CDR3aa: CASSQAPLTYNEQFF
CDR3nt: TGTGCCAGCAGCCAAGCCCCTCTAACCTACAATGAGCAGTTCTTC

abundance: .
j_gene: TRBJ1-2
d_gene: .
v_gene: TRBV6-6
CDR3aa: CASSEGPFYGYTF
CDR3nt: TGTGCCAGCAGCGAAGGACCGTTCTATGGCTACACCTTC

abundance: .
j_gene: TRBJ2-1
d_gene: TRBD2
v_gene: TRBV7-2
CDR3aa: CASSMTSGGANEQFF
CDR3nt: TGTGCCAGCAGCATGACTAGCGGGGGGGCCAATGAGCAGTTCTTC

abundance: .
j_gene: TRBJ1-1
d_gene: .
v_gene: TRBV7-9
CDR3aa: CASSLRQFEAFF
CDR3nt: TGTGCCAGCAGCTTACGACAGTTTGAAGCTTTCTTT

abundance: .
j_gene: TRBJ2-5
d_gene: TRBD2
v_gene: TRBV7-2
CDR3aa: CASSLGVAGRGETQYF
CDR3nt: TGTGCCAGCAGCTTAGGGGTAGCGGGGAGGGGAGAGACCCAGTACTTC

abundance: .
j_gene: TRBJ1-2
d_gene: .
v_gene: TRBV5-1
CDR3aa: CASSLAQGDGYTF
CDR3nt: TGCGCCAGCAGCTTGGCCCAGGGAGACGGCTACACCTTC

abundance: .
j_gene: TRBJ2-1
d_gene: .
v_gene: TRBV5-4
CDR3aa: CASSLASGSSYNEQFF
CDR3nt: TGTGCCAGCAGCTTGGCTTCAGGTAGCTCCTACAATGAGCAGTTCTTC

abundance: .
j_gene: TRBJ2-7
d_gene: .
v_gene: TRBV5-1
CDR3aa: CASSLVTGPSYEQYF
CDR3nt: TGCGCCAGCAGCTTGGTTACAGGTCCTTCCTACGAGCAGTACTTC

abundance: .
j_gene: TRBJ2-5
d_gene: .
v_gene: TRBV29-1
CDR3aa: CSVKGGGETQYF
CDR3nt: TGCAGCGTGAAGGGAGGCGGAGAGACCCAGTACTTC

abundance: .
j_gene: TRBJ1-3
d_gene: .
v_gene: TRBV13
CDR3aa: CASSLGTGPGNTIYF
CDR3nt: TGTGCCAGCAGCTTAGGCACCGGCCCGGGAAACACCATATATTTT

abundance: .
j_gene: TRBJ1-5
d_gene: .
v_gene: TRBV12-3/TRBV12-4
CDR3aa: CASSLRGIGNQPQHF
CDR3nt: TGTGCCAGCAGTTTACGGGGGATTGGCAATCAGCCCCAGCATTTT

abundance: .
j_gene: TRBJ1-2
d_gene: .
v_gene: TRBV3-1
CDR3aa: CASSQGLLEPYGYTF
CDR3nt: TGTGCCAGCAGCCAAGGTCTCCTGGAACCTTATGGCTACACCTTC

abundance: .
j_gene: TRBJ2-2
d_gene: .
v_gene: TRBV10-3
CDR3aa: CAISEVGANTGELFF
CDR3nt: TGTGCCATCAGTGAGGTCGGAGCGAACACCGGGGAGCTGTTTTTT